The 28 T cell receptor beta chains given below trace back to one sample, sequenced in a study of T cell responses to AZD1222 COVID-19 vaccine. Sequencing was performed with immunoSEQ multiplex PCR; in TCRdb, only in-frame clones are kept and a portion is missing. The table lists 100,000 or so clones, 92% of them singletons, with about 1.8% in the top ten. Sequenced material: peripheral blood, taken on day 0 of AZD1222 vaccination. Receptors were obtained from an adult in good health.

The CDR3 region has the DNA TGTGCCAGCAGTTTTAAGGATAGTTATGGCTACACCTTC. Translating it yields CASSFKDSYGYTF. The V call is TRBV14, the J call TRBJ1-2, with D hard to call. Per the germline V gene, CDR1 is SGHDN and CDR2 is FVKESK. CDR3 size: 13 residues. Trimming removed 6 bases at V and 5 bases at J, with 13 bases between.

The chain joins TRBV10-2 to TRBJ1-2, with D unclear. The germline V and J ends were trimmed by 2 bases and 4 bases, with 11 bases remaining between them. The CDR3 spans 14 residues. The V gene's germline CDR1 is WSHSY and CDR2 SAAADI. The CDR3 DNA reads TGCGCCAGCAGTGAGAGCAAGATCGGCTATGGCTACACCTTC. Translated: CASSESKIGYGYTF.

CDR3 DNA: TGTGCCAGCAGCTTAGGGACTAGCGGGTGGGCAGGGGCGCAGTATTTT. Its protein product is CASSLGTSGWAGAQYF. The chain joins TRBV7-8 to TRBJ2-3; 11 bases match TRBD2. Germline V lookup: CDR1 SGHVS, CDR2 FQNEAQ. The CDR3 has 16 amino acids. Trimming took 1 base from V and 10 from J; bases not matched to a gene: 10. The variable domain in full, completed from reference TRBV7-8 and TRBJ2-3, reads GAGVSQSPRYKVAKRGQDVALRCDPISGHVSLFWYQQALGQGPEFLTYFQNEAQLDKSGLPSDRFFAERPEGSVSTLKIQRTQQEDSAVYLCASSLGTSGWAGAQYFGPGTRLTVL.

V gene TRBV28 combines with J gene TRBJ2-5, with D possibly matching TRBD1 (6 bases). The germline V gene has CDR1 MDHEN and CDR2 SYDVKM. Trimming left V 6 bases short and J 4 bases short, with 12 bases between. CDR3 length: 13 amino acids. The CDR3 DNA reads as TGTGCCAGCAGCCAGGGGATGAGAGAGACCCAGTACTTC. Amino acid sequence: CASSQGMRETQYF. Based on the CDR3 plus reference TRBV28 and TRBJ2-5, the full variable domain is DVKVTQSSRYLVKRTGEKVFLECVQDMDHENMFWYRQDPGLGLRLIYFSYDVKMKEKGDIPEGYSVSREKKERFSLILESASTNQTSMYLCASSQGMRETQYFGPGTRLLVL.

The chain recombines TRBV11-1 with TRBJ2-7; D uncertain. Germline V CDR1 and CDR2: SGHAT, FQDESV (reference sequence). The V end was cut by 1 base, the J end by 3 bases, with 10 bases between. The CDR3 is 14 amino acids. The CDR3 DNA sequence: TGTGCCAGCAGCTTAGGGCCAGTGTACTACGAGCAGTACTTC. It specifies CASSLGPVYYEQYF.

The genes are TRBV2 and TRBJ2-1; perhaps TRBD1 as D (5 bases). Trimming removed 4 bases at V and 5 bases at J, with 12 bases between. The CDR3 extends over 14 amino acids. Germline V lookup: CDR1 SNHLY, CDR2 FYNNEI. CDR3 amino acids: CASSVNRRHNEQFF. For the CDR3, the DNA is TGTGCCAGCAGTGTAAACAGGCGCCACAATGAGCAGTTCTTC.

The chain has TRBV9 and TRBJ2-2, with D hard to call. CDR1 and CDR2 (germline): SGDLS, YYNGEE. Trimming left V 2 bases short and J 6 bases short, with 8 bases between. This CDR3 contains 13 residues. The CDR3 sequence: CASSVGPPGELFF. CDR3 bases: TGTGCCAGCAGCGTCGGGCCACCCGGGGAGCTGTTTTTT.

For the CDR3, the DNA is TGTGCCAGCAGTTCCAACTCGCCTGATTCACCCCTCCACTTT. Translation: CASSSNSPDSPLHF. J is TRBJ1-6 and V is TRBV2; D remains unclear. Trimming removed 5 bases at V and 8 bases at J, with 13 bases between. Per the germline V gene, CDR1 is SNHLY and CDR2 is FYNNEI. This CDR3 is built from 14 residues.

This chain uses TRBV6-1 with TRBJ2-1, with a weak D call TRBD2 (5 bases). This CDR3 comprises 16 residues. Germline CDR1 and CDR2: MNHNS and SASEGT. The germline V and J ends were trimmed by 2 bases and 2 bases, with 13 bases remaining between them. This CDR3 is CASSEFGRQAYNEQFF. The CDR3 DNA is TGTGCCAGCAGTGAATTTGGGAGACAAGCCTACAATGAGCAGTTCTTC.

Notes on this clone: A read error may produce the germline difference seen at one junction end. The chain couples TRBV7-7 to TRBJ2-1; maybe TRBD2 (6 bases). The CDR3 contains 15 residues. From germline, CDR1 is SSHAT and CDR2 FNYEAQ (reference sequence). CDR3 in amino acids: CASSLRLAAYNEQFF. The CDR3 DNA sequence: TGTGCTAGCAGCTTAAGATTAGCGGCATACAATGAGCAGTTCTTC.

This clone has a single count. The rearrangement links TRBV13 to TRBJ1-1, with a weak D call TRBD1 (5 bases). Germline V gene sequence: CDR1 PRHDT, CDR2 FYEKMQ (reference sequence). This CDR3 has 15 residues. V lost 3 bases and J 5 bases, leaving 16 bases between the germline ends. CDR3 nucleotide sequence: TGTGCCAGCAGCTTCCGGACTCGTGGGGGGACTGAAGCTTTCTTT. It yields the protein CASSFRTRGGTEAFF.

The chain combines TRBV9 with TRBJ2-2; D may be TRBD1 (6 bases). The CDR3 is made up of 14 amino acids. Germline lookup yields CDR1 SGDLS and CDR2 YYNGEE. Trimming removed 3 bases from V and 5 bases from J, with 11 bases in between. In DNA form, the CDR3 reads TGTGCCAGCAGCGCCCGGACAGTTACCGGGGAGCTGTTTTTT. It specifies CASSARTVTGELFF. Filled out from reference TRBV9 and TRBJ2-2, the complete variable domain reads DSGVTQTPKHLITATGQRVTLRCSPRSGDLSVYWYQQSLDQGLQFLIQYYNGEERAKGNILERFSAQQFPDLHSELNLSSLELGDSALYFCASSARTVTGELFFGEGSRLTVL.

The rearrangement uses TRBV7-8 and TRBJ2-7; TRBD2 is a possible D gene (6 bases). Germline CDR1 is SGHVS and CDR2 is FQNEAQ. The CDR3 spans 21 residues. Between the trimmed V and J ends, which lost 2 bases and 0 bases, there was a span of 29 bases. The CDR3 loop is CASSLRSGVGIKGSYSYEQYF. For the CDR3, the DNA is TGTGCCAGCAGCTTAAGGTCGGGGGTCGGGATTAAGGGGTCCTACTCCTACGAGCAGTACTTC.

The J gene is TRBJ1-1, the V gene TRBV2, with 8 bases matching TRBD1. J lost 4 bases, V lost 2 bases, and 9 bases had no gene match. From germline, CDR1 is SNHLY and CDR2 FYNNEI. The CDR3 totals 16 residues. The CDR3 nucleotides read TGTGCCAGCAGTGAACTAGGGGACAGGTCGGGCACTGAAGCTTTCTTT. It specifies CASSELGDRSGTEAFF.

The V and J genes are TRBV28 and TRBJ2-2; D tentatively fits TRBD1 or TRBD2 (7 bases each). Germline V gene data show CDR1 as MDHEN and CDR2 as SYDVKM. CDR3 length: 15 residues. Trimming took 3 bases from V and 7 from J, leaving 15 bases between them. The CDR3 nucleotides read TGTGCCAGCAGTTTGGCGCAGGGGGAGGGCGGGGAGCTGTTTTTT. This codes for CASSLAQGEGGELFF.

The V and J genes are TRBV19 and TRBJ1-5; 8 bases are shared with TRBD1. J lost 2 bases, V lost 8 bases, and 5 bases had no gene match. Germline CDR1 is LNHDA and CDR2 is SQIVND (reference sequence). The CDR3 consists of 14 residues. This chain's CDR3 is CASRDRRGNQPQHF. CDR3 nucleotides: TGTGCCAGTCGGGACAGGCGGGGCAATCAGCCCCAGCATTTT. Full variable domain (remainder filled in from reference TRBV19 and TRBJ1-5): DGGITQSPKYLFRKEGQNVTLSCEQNLNHDAMYWYRQDPGQGLRLIYYSQIVNDFQKGDIAEGYSVSREKKESFPLTVTSAQKNPTAFYLCASRDRRGNQPQHFGDGTRLSIL.

The chain has TRBV3-1 (or the pseudogene TRBV3-2) and TRBJ2-1; 15 bases map to TRBD2. After removal of 4 bases from V and 9 bases from J, the junction contained 4 bases not matched to a gene. The CDR3 has 15 amino acids. The germline V gene encodes CDR1 LGHDT and CDR2 YNNKEL (reference sequence). For the CDR3, the DNA is TGTGCCAGCAGCCCCGGACTAGCGGGAGGGCGTGAGCAGTTCTTC. This translates into CASSPGLAGGREQFF.

The chain couples TRBV24-1 to TRBJ2-5; perhaps TRBD2 as D (6 bases). Trimming removed 4 bases from V and 3 bases from J, with 11 bases in between. Germline V CDR1 and CDR2: KGHDR, SFDVKD. CDR3 length: 14 amino acids. This chain's CDR3 is CATSDRDWKETQYF. DNA for the CDR3: TGTGCCACCAGTGACCGGGACTGGAAAGAGACCCAGTACTTC.

This clone was observed once. The chain has TRBV5-4 and TRBJ2-2; 8 bases are shared with TRBD1. This CDR3 has 16 residues. From germline, CDR1 is SGHNT and CDR2 YYREEE (reference sequence). V trimming: 3 bases; J trimming: 5 bases; junction bases outside the gene matches: 9. CDR3 DNA: TGTGCCAGCAGCTCGCACCGGACAGGGAGAACCGGGGAGCTGTTTTTT. Translated, it gives CASSSHRTGRTGELFF.

The V gene is TRBV30, the J gene TRBJ2-7; possible D gene TRBD2, 5 bases. V was cut by 4 bases and J by 2 bases, with 9 bases left in between. Germline CDR1 is GTSNPN and CDR2 is SVGIG (reference sequence). This CDR3 is built from 12 residues. The CDR3 DNA reads as TGTGCCTGGAAGAGCGGAACCTACGAGCAGTACTTC. This translates into CAWKSGTYEQYF.

This clone was seen once. The V and J genes are TRBV30 and TRBJ2-1; 8 bases are a match to TRBD2. The CDR3 sequence is 16 residues long. V lost 3 bases to trimming and J lost 1 base; unmatched junction nucleotides: 8. Germline CDR1 and CDR2: GTSNPN and SVGIG (reference sequence). CDR3 in amino acids: CAWSEIAGPSYNEQFF. The CDR3 DNA follows: TGTGCCTGGAGCGAAATAGCGGGACCTTCCTACAATGAGCAGTTCTTC.

The rearrangement uses TRBV28 and TRBJ1-2; D is unclear. Trimming left V 6 bases short and J 4 bases short, with 21 bases between. CDR3 length: 16 amino acids. Germline CDR1 MDHEN, CDR2 SYDVKM. The CDR3 DNA sequence: TGTGCCAGCAGCCAAAGGTCCATCTCTGGATTCTATGGCTACACCTTC. Its protein product is CASSQRSISGFYGYTF.

The chain carries TRBV9 and TRBJ1-1, with a possible D match to TRBD1 (5 bases). Per the germline V gene, CDR1 is SGDLS and CDR2 is YYNGEE. There are 12 residues in the CDR3. Trimming left V 0 bases short and J 8 bases short, with 8 bases between. The CDR3 nucleotides are TGTGCCAGCAGCGTAGTGGCAGGGGAAGCTTTCTTT. Translating gives CASSVVAGEAFF.

The chain couples TRBV18 to TRBJ2-4; 7 positions agree with TRBD2. Germline-derived CDR1 and CDR2 are KGHSH and LQKENI. The junction had 6 bases not matched to a gene; V was cut back by 6 bases and J by 7 bases. CDR3 length: 13 residues. This CDR3 is CASSSGGENIQYF. The CDR3 DNA sequence: TGTGCCAGCTCGTCGGGAGGTGAGAACATTCAGTACTTC.

V gene TRBV5-8 combines with J gene TRBJ1-6; D gene uncertain. The germline gives CDR1 SGHTS, CDR2 YDEGEE. V lost 7 bases, J lost 0 bases, and 11 bases lay in between. This CDR3 has 15 amino acids. CDR3 coding DNA: TGTGCCAGCGGAGGACGGAGCTCCTATAATTCACCCCTCCACTTT. It codes for CASGGRSSYNSPLHF.

The CDR3 here is CSVQGGITEAFF. As DNA, the CDR3 is TGCAGCGTTCAGGGTGGGATCACTGAAGCTTTCTTT. The chain joins TRBV29-1 to TRBJ1-1; tentative D call: TRBD1 (5 bases). Germline V CDR1 and CDR2: SQVTM, ANQGSEA. V was pared by 5 bases and J by 4 bases, with 11 bases between. CDR3 length: 12 amino acids.

The CDR3 protein is CASSRLQGQDYEQYF. In DNA form, the CDR3 reads TGTGCCAGCAGCCGCCTACAGGGACAGGACTACGAGCAGTACTTC. The chain recombines TRBV5-5 with TRBJ2-7; 8 bases match TRBD1. The V and J ends lost 4 bases and 3 bases, in that order; junction bases with no gene match: 9. The CDR3 length is 15 residues. CDR1 and CDR2 (germline): SGHKS, YYEKEE (reference sequence).

The J gene is TRBJ2-5, the V gene TRBV5-4; 8 nucleotides agree with TRBD1. The junction had 6 bases not matched to a gene; V was cut back by 0 bases and J by 5 bases. Germline CDR1 SGHNT, CDR2 YYREEE (reference sequence). The CDR3 spans 15 residues. CDR3 sequence reads: CASSLGRGLRETQYF. CDR3 in DNA: TGTGCCAGCAGCTTGGGCAGGGGGCTGAGGGAGACCCAGTACTTC.